This entry is about one TCR beta chain. Lactation, pregnancy, other autoimmune disease or uncontrolled infection led to exclusion of patients. First hyperthyroidism diagnosis is when the blood sample was obtained, before any ophthalmopathy symptoms. This record belongs to a study of T cells in Graves' hyperthyroidism and ophthalmopathy. Study summary: Peripheral blood collection took place at initial diagnosis, before any treatment.

Researchers amplified the TCR beta CDR3 regions from RNA transcripts. A set of HTBI primers served as the primers for a first-round RT-PCR of the TCR CDR3. MiXCR, applied by TCRdb to the multiplex PCR reads, yields one record per CDR3 protein. This repertoire shows some 600,000 distinct CDR3 sequences, about 15% found once; its top ten account for less than 6%. In germline, CDR1 is SGDLS, CDR2 YYNGEE. With 3 bases removed from V and 3 bases from J, the gap between germline ends came to 7 bases. The CDR3 length is 13 residues. The chain recombines TRBV9 with TRBJ1-5, with a possible D match to TRBD1 (5 bases). The specimen was blood. This TCR was sampled from a woman between 25 and 40 years old with Graves' hyperthyroidism that later progressed to Graves' ophthalmopathy. Written as DNA, the CDR3 is TGTGCCAGCAGCGGGGGGACCAATCAGCCCCAGCATTTT. It specifies CASSGGTNQPQHF.